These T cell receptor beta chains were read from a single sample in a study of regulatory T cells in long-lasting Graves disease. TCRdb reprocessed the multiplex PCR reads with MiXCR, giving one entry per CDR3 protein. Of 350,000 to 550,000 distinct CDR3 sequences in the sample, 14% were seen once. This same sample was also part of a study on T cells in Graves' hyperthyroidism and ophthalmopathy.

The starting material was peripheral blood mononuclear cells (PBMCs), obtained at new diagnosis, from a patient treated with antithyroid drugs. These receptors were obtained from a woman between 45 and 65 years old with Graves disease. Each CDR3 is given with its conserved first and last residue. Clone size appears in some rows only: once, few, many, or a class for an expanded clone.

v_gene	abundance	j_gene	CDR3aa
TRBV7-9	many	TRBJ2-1	CASSKGQVGYNEQFF
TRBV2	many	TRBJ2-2	CASPGYSTGELFF
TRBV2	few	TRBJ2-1	CASSGQGFCNEQFF
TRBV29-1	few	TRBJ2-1	CSVLLAGETNEQFF
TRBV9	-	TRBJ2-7	CASSVGLAGAGPYEQYF
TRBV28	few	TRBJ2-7	CASIPGDPSYEQYF
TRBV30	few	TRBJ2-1	CAWYFGSNNEQFF
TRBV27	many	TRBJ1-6	CASSSGFSSPLHF
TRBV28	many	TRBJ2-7	CASSGRGPYEQYF
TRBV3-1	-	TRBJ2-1	CASSSFSGGEQFF
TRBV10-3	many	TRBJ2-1	CAIALDSPMQFF
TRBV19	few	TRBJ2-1	CASTALSSYNEQFF
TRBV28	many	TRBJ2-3	CASVSGGGTQYF
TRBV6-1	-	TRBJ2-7	CASSPSGQRGGNEQYF
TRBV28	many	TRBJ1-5	CASSPSRDSNQPQHF
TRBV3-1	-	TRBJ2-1	CASTSLGYNEQFF
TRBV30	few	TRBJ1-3	CAWTEISGNTIYF
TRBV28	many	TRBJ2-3	CASSPSGQSTDTQYF
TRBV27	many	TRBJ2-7	CASSLGRHLPAYEQYF
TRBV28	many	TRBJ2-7	CASTLDDRAYEQYF
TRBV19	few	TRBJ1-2	CATSTGYGYTF
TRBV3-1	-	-	CASSPWGNNEQYF
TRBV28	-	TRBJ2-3	CASLNRELAGADTQYF
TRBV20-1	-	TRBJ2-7	CSARVASGVGEQYF
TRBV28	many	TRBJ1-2	CASSPPHSGYTF
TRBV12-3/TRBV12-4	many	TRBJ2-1	CASSFAGISYNEQFF
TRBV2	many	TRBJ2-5	CASTLGLAGARQETQYF
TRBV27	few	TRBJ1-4	CASSLSWGEKLFF
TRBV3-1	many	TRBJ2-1	CASSPGWDWGDEQFF
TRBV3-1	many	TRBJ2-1	CASSHTSDPSGDNEQFF
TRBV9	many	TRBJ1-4	CASSPGQGDEKLFF
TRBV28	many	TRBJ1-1	CASSLPTTRTEAFF
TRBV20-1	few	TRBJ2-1	CSARPFFRREGFNEQFF
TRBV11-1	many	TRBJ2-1	CASSRTGASSYNEQFF
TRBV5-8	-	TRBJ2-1	CASSTLGGRTDYNEQFF
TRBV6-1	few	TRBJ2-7	CASSVSGSYEQYF
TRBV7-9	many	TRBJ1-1	CASSLAGRSNTEAFF
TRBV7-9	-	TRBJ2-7	CASSGPGQGTYEQYF
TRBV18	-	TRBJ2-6	CASSPDRGNPGANVLTF
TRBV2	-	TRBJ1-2	CASSAPSQGLYGCTF
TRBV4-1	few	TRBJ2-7	CASSQGGRERSYEQYF
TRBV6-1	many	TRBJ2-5	CASSGTSGEQETQYF
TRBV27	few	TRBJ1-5	CASSFNPGTGGHQPQHF
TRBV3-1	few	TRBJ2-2	CASSQEIPGGGELFF
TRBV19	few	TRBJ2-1	CASSNWRGGNSYNEQFF
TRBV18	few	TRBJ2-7	CASSPPLAGQGYEQYF
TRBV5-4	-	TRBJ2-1	CASSLTGRFNEQFF
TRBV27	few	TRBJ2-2	CASRRLAGGFTGELFF